This T cell receptor beta chain was documented in a study of graft-versus-host responses after intestinal transplantation. Overall study context: For two to three years after anti-thymocyte globulin induction, all recipients took tacrolimus and steroids.

Profiled with immunoSEQ multiplex PCR; TCRdb holds only in-frame clones, not every one. Of around 30,000 clones listed, approximately 93% are singletons. Germline V gene data show CDR1 as SGHRS and CDR2 as YFSETQ. The CDR3 covers 13 residues. V dropped 5 bases and J dropped 2 bases, with 11 bases sitting between them. This clonotype originated in a human patient who received an intestinal transplant, so some T cells may come from the graft donor. The source was PBMCs, collected around 70 days after intestinal transplant. This chain links TRBV5-1 with TRBJ2-7; a weak D match, TRBD2 (6 bases). CDR3 in DNA: TGCGCCAGCAGTACCCGCGGGACCTACGAGCAGTACTTC. Translating it yields CASSTRGTYEQYF.